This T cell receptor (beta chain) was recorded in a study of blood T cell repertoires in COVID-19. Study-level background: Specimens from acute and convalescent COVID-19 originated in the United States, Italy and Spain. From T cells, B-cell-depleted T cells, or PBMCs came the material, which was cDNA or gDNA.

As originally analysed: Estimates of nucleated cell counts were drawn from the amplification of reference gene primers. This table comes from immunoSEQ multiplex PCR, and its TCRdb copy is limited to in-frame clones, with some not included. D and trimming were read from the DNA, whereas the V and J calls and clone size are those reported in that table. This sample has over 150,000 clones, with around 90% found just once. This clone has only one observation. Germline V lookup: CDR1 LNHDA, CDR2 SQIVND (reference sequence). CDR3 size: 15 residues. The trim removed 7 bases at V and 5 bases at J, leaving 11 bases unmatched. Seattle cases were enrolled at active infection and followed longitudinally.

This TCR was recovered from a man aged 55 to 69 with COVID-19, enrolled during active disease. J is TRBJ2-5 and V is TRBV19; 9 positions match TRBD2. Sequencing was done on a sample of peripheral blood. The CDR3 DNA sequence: TGTGCCAGTAAAGTCAACAGCGGGAGGTTCGAGACCCAGTACTTC. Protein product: CASKVNSGRFETQYF.